Following are 9 T cell receptor beta chains from one sample sequenced in a study of blood T cell repertoires in COVID-19. Some clones are missing from TCRdb's copy, which holds only in-frame ones; the method was immunoSEQ multiplex PCR. The sample has around 100,000 clones, 90% seen once. The sample consisted of peripheral blood. The source of these receptors is a man aged 50-59 years with acute or convalescent COVID-19.

The V gene is TRBV23-1, the J gene TRBJ1-1, with 7 bases lining up with TRBD1. TRBV23-1 is known as an ORF, though its function is uncertain. CDR3 length equals 16 residues. V was clipped by 8 bases and J by 1 base; unmatched bases: 13. CDR3 in DNA: TGCGCCAGCGCCTATCCCTCGGGACAGAAGAACACTGAAGCTTTCTTT. Translating gives CASAYPSGQKNTEAFF.

V usage is TRBV7-7 and J usage is TRBJ2-1; 13 bases are shared with TRBD2. Trimming cost V 1 base and J 10 bases; bases outside gene matches: 7. Germline CDR1 and CDR2: SSHAT and FNYEAQ (reference sequence). The CDR3 extends over 16 amino acids. The chain's CDR3 is CASSLGTSGSLKEQFF. The CDR3 region has the DNA TGTGCCAGCAGCTTAGGGACTAGCGGGAGCTTGAAAGAGCAGTTCTTC.

The V call is TRBV7-8, the J call TRBJ1-2, with D maybe TRBD1 (5 bases). CDR1 and CDR2 from the germline V gene are SGHVS and FQNEAQ. Deletions cut 4 bases from V and 6 bases from J, with 12 bases between. This CDR3 is 13 amino acids long. CDR3 in amino acids: CASSSTRVDGYTF. For the CDR3, the DNA is TGTGCCAGCAGCTCAACCAGGGTTGATGGCTACACCTTC. Complete variable domain (other parts from reference TRBV7-8 and TRBJ1-2): GAGVSQSPRYKVAKRGQDVALRCDPISGHVSLFWYQQALGQGPEFLTYFQNEAQLDKSGLPSDRFFAERPEGSVSTLKIQRTQQEDSAVYLCASSSTRVDGYTFGSGTRLTVV.

The genes are TRBV7-9 and TRBJ2-5; TRBD2 matches at 9 bases. Germline V gene sequence: CDR1 SEHNR, CDR2 FQNEAQ (reference sequence). Trimming removed 6 bases from V and 4 bases from J; junction bases left unmatched: 6. This CDR3 comprises 14 residues. CDR3: CASSRSGRRETQYF. The CDR3 nucleotides read TGTGCCAGCAGTCGTAGCGGGAGACGAGAGACCCAGTACTTC.

The chain couples TRBV19 to TRBJ2-4; D might be TRBD2 (6 bases). The V gene's germline CDR1 is LNHDA and CDR2 SQIVND (reference sequence). The CDR3 has 13 amino acids. Trimming took 8 bases from V and 9 from J, leaving 17 bases between them. The CDR3 DNA reads as TGTGCCAGTCGTGGGGGAGGTCTTAGCATTCAGTACTTC. Translation: CASRGGGLSIQYF.

The chain joins TRBV2 to TRBJ2-3; D perhaps matches TRBD2 (6 bases). CDR1 is SNHLY and CDR2 is FYNNEI in the germline V gene. CDR3 length: 14 residues. The V end was cut by 6 bases, the J end by 0 bases, with 10 bases between. CDR3: CASRVAASTDTQYF. CDR3 DNA sequence: TGTGCCAGCAGGGTAGCGGCTAGCACAGATACGCAGTATTTT. Looking up the rest from reference TRBV2 and TRBJ2-3 gives the full variable domain: EPEVTQTPSHQVTQMGQEVILRCVPISNHLYFYWYRQILGQKVEFLVSFYNNEISEKSEIFDDQFSVERPDGSNFTLKIRSTKLEDSAMYFCASRVAASTDTQYFGPGTRLTVL.

V usage is TRBV5-1 and J usage is TRBJ2-1, with D maybe TRBD2 (6 bases). This CDR3 has 15 amino acids. The V gene's germline CDR1 is SGHRS and CDR2 YFSETQ. Trimming took off 4 bases at V and 9 bases at J, with 20 bases between the two ends. This CDR3 is CASSLLEAARGEQFF. In DNA form, the CDR3 reads TGCGCCAGCAGCCTATTAGAGGCCGCGCGGGGTGAGCAGTTCTTC.

V gene TRBV30 combines with J gene TRBJ1-1, with 9 bases aligning to TRBD1. This CDR3 spans 12 amino acids. V trimming: 8 bases; J trimming: 0 bases; junction bases outside the gene matches: 1. Germline V gene data show CDR1 as GTSNPN and CDR2 as SVGIG (reference sequence). CDR3 region: CARDRVNTEAFF. The CDR3 DNA reads as TGTGCCAGGGACAGGGTGAACACTGAAGCTTTCTTT. Based on the CDR3 plus reference TRBV30 and TRBJ1-1, the full variable domain is SQTIHQWPATLVQPVGSPLSLECTVEGTSNPNLYWYRQAAGRGLQLLFYSVGIGQISSEVPQNLSASRPQDRQFILSSKKLLLSDSGFYLCARDRVNTEAFFGQGTRLTVV.

This chain joins TRBV18 and TRBJ2-7; TRBD1 might be the D (6 bases). With 3 bases removed from V and 6 bases from J, the gap between germline ends came to 18 bases. Germline V gives CDR1 KGHSH, CDR2 LQKENI. The CDR3 consists of 15 residues. CDR3 amino acids: CASSPIGQPPSEQYF. The CDR3 coding sequence is TGTGCCAGCTCACCTATCGGACAGCCTCCCTCCGAGCAGTACTTC.